This T cell receptor (beta chain) was recorded in a study of spatial heterogeneity in lung cancer. Study at large: Each time, sequencing found more beta-chain sequences than alpha-chain sequences.

The V gene's germline CDR1 is SGHNT and CDR2 YYREEE (reference sequence). CDR3 length: 16 residues. J lost 4 bases, V lost 4 bases, and 10 bases had no gene match. Time point: sample taken at primary tumor resection. Unsorted tumor, nontumor lung tissue or cryopreserved PBMC supplied the whole RNA. The donors were 55 to 80 patients with non-small cell lung cancer that was early-stage and untreated. The presence of a unique molecular identifier marked each TCR cDNA molecule. TCRdb reprocessed the 5' RACE reads via MiXCR and lists one record per CDR3 protein. The table records 10,000 to 15,000 distinct CDR3 sequences, about 6.2% of them present only once. This clonotype has more than one count but fewer than ten.

This receptor was identified in a male donor with early-stage non-small cell lung cancer. The rearrangement uses TRBV5-4 and TRBJ2-3, with 9 bases identical to TRBD2. The sample in question was normal lung tissue next to the tumor, obtained at surgery. CDR3 sequence (DNA): TGTGCCAGCAGCCCTATTGTTAGCGGGAGTGCAGATACGCAGTATTTT. Translating it yields CASSPIVSGSADTQYF.